Presented here are 25 T cell receptor beta chains from one specimen sequenced in a study of blood T cells in healthy people across ages. The use of a sample-barcoded 5' primer and a J-beta primer mix characterized a second PCR of about 7 to 12 cycles. TCRdb re-derived calls from the 5' RACE reads in MiXCR, one entry per CDR3 protein. Here the sample spans some 760,000 distinct CDR3 sequences, more than 20% being singletons. These data also featured in a second study, about T cells of mothers and their children.

Sequencing used blood. All receptors come from a boy younger than 18 in good health.

This clonotype has just a few counts. V is TRBV3-1 and J is TRBJ2-6; D is possibly TRBD1 (5 bases). V lost 8 bases, J lost 4 bases, and 15 bases lay in between. From germline, CDR1 is LGHDT and CDR2 YNNKEL (reference sequence). CDR3 length: 15 amino acids. CDR3 DNA sequence: TGTGCCAGCGATACCCCAGGGTTGGGGGCCAACGTCCTGACTTTC. Translated, it gives CASDTPGLGANVLTF.

The chain has TRBV7-2 and TRBJ1-4; 8 nucleotides align to TRBD1. The CDR3 is 14 residues long. The V gene's germline CDR1 is SGHTA and CDR2 FQGNSA. V lost 8 bases to trimming and J lost 10 bases; unmatched junction nucleotides: 12. The CDR3 region is CASGDRGGSGKLFF. For the CDR3, the DNA is TGTGCCAGCGGCGACAGGGGAGGTAGTGGAAAACTGTTTTTT.

This chain joins TRBV20-1 and TRBJ2-3; either TRBD1 or TRBD2 may supply D (5 bases each). V dropped 3 bases and J dropped 8 bases, with 15 bases sitting between them. CDR3 size: 13 residues. Germline V gene lookup returns CDR1 DFQATT and CDR2 SNEGSKA (reference sequence). The CDR3 reads CSARGPFMGTQYF. The CDR3 DNA reads as TGCAGTGCTAGGGGACCATTCATGGGTACGCAGTATTTT.

The chain joins TRBV4-2 to TRBJ2-1; 7 bases map to TRBD2. With 0 bases clipped from V and 1 base from J, the junction kept 12 bases outside the gene matches. This CDR3 region has 19 residues. In germline, CDR1 is LGHNA, CDR2 YNFKEQ. The CDR3 coding sequence is TGTGCCAGCAGCCAAGAGATCGGTCTTTCGGGAGGTTCCTACAATGAGCAGTTCTTC. Its translation: CASSQEIGLSGGSYNEQFF.

This clonotype has at least ten counts. One junction end disagrees with the germline gene, perhaps due to a read error. The V call is TRBV12-3 or TRBV12-4, the J call TRBJ1-1; D is unclear. This CDR3 has 11 residues. CDR3 protein: CASSLDTEAFF. The CDR3 bases are TGTGCCAGCAGCTTAGACACTGAAGCTTTCTTT.

This chain links TRBV20-1 with TRBJ1-5; TRBD1 might be the D (5 bases). The CDR3 is 15 amino acids. Germline V gene lookup returns CDR1 DFQATT and CDR2 SNEGSKA (reference sequence). V dropped 0 bases and J dropped 3 bases, with 12 bases sitting between them. The CDR3 here is CSAREKGFSNQPQHF. Here the CDR3 DNA reads TGCAGTGCTAGAGAGAAGGGGTTTTCCAATCAGCCCCAGCATTTT.

V is TRBV5-1 and J is TRBJ2-3, with 8 bases that match TRBD2. The length of the CDR3 is 14 residues. V was pared by 3 bases and J by 5 bases, with 5 bases of the junction left unmatched. Looked up from germline, CDR1 is SGHRS and CDR2 is YFSETQ. This CDR3 is CASSSGLARDTQYF. For the CDR3, the DNA is TGCGCCAGCAGCTCTGGACTAGCTAGAGATACGCAGTATTTT.

This chain connects TRBV20-1 to TRBJ2-7; TRBD1 might be the D (6 bases). This CDR3 spans 14 amino acids. Trimming left V 6 bases short and J 0 bases short, with 15 bases between. Germline lookup yields CDR1 DFQATT and CDR2 SNEGSKA (reference sequence). The CDR3 DNA follows: TGCAGTGCCGCGAGGGCAGGGGCCTCCTACGAGCAGTACTTC. This sequence encodes CSAARAGASYEQYF.

This clonotype occurred a few times. The chain carries TRBV6-6 and TRBJ2-5, with TRBD2 identical over 8 bases. The J call may be in error: the DNA end matches TRBJ2-1 better. The CDR3 is 13 residues long. Germline V CDR1 and CDR2: MNHNY, SVGAGI (reference sequence). CDR3 region: CASSDIAGSEQFF. DNA for the CDR3: TGTGCCAGCAGTGACATAGCGGGATCTGAGCAGTTCTTC.

This chain joins TRBV14 and TRBJ2-1; D unclear. The CDR3 loop spans 15 amino acids. Germline CDR1 and CDR2: SGHDN and FVKESK. The V end was cut by 1 base, the J end by 6 bases, with 13 bases between. CDR3 loop: CASSQGRTLINEQFF. The CDR3 DNA follows: TGTGCCAGCAGCCAAGGTAGGACGCTGATCAATGAGCAGTTCTTC. Based on the CDR3 plus reference TRBV14 and TRBJ2-1, the full variable domain is EAGVTQFPSHSVIEKGQTVTLRCDPISGHDNLYWYRRVMGKEIKFLLHFVKESKQDESGMPNNRFLAERTGGTYSTLKVQPAELEDSGVYFCASSQGRTLINEQFFGPGTRLTVL.

This clonotype was detected only a few times. In DNA form, the CDR3 reads TGCAGCGTCCTGGACAGGGGAGGGGATACGCAGTATTTT. Translated, it gives CSVLDRGGDTQYF. The chain recombines TRBV29-1 with TRBJ2-3, with 9 bases identical to TRBD1. The CDR3 spans 13 residues. Germline V gene sequence: CDR1 SQVTM, CDR2 ANQGSEA. After removal of 6 bases from V and 6 bases from J, the junction contained 7 bases not matched to a gene.

CDR3 coding DNA: TGTGCCAGCAGTCCAGTTAATTCACCCCTCCACTTT. Translated, it gives CASSPVNSPLHF. The rearrangement links TRBV7-9 to TRBJ1-6; no clear D gene. This CDR3 contains 12 residues. Trimming took 6 bases from V and 6 from J, leaving 6 bases between them. Germline CDR1 SEHNR, CDR2 FQNEAQ (reference sequence).

This clonotype turned up a few times. The chain carries TRBV4-3 and TRBJ2-3; D ambiguous. Gene TRBJ1-5 matches the end of the DNA better, so the J call may be wrong. The germline gives CDR1 LGHNA, CDR2 YSLEER. The CDR3 covers 17 residues. CDR3 region: CASSQDFDTTEADTQHF. The CDR3 DNA follows: TGCGCCAGCAGCCAAGACTTCGACACCACGGAGGCGGATACGCAGCATTTT.

In regard to this clonotype: Mismatch with germline at one junction end may stem from a read error. This chain connects TRBV29-1 to TRBJ2-1, with D possibly being TRBD2 (5 bases). Germline V gives CDR1 SQVTM, CDR2 ANQGSEA. This CDR3 is 11 amino acids long. The CDR3 region is CSVEGLEEQFF. The CDR3 nucleotides read TGCAGCGTAGAAGGACTTGAAGAGCAGTTCTTC.

This rearrangement joins TRBV3-1 to TRBJ2-5, with 8 bases lining up with TRBD2. The CDR3 extends over 15 amino acids. Germline assignment: CDR1 LGHDT and CDR2 YNNKEL (reference sequence). Trimming removed 4 bases from V and 4 bases from J; junction bases left unmatched: 8. The chain's CDR3 is CASSLNSGIGETQYF. In nucleotides, the CDR3 is TGTGCCAGCAGCCTTAATAGCGGGATTGGAGAGACCCAGTACTTC.

The rearrangement links TRBV28 to TRBJ2-7; possibly TRBD2 for D (6 bases). CDR3 length equals 15 residues. CDR1 is MDHEN and CDR2 is SYDVKM in the germline V gene. The V end was cut by 4 bases, the J end by 0 bases, with 13 bases between. CDR3 sequence reads: CASSSLLADSYEQYF. The CDR3 nucleotides read TGTGCCAGCAGTTCCTTATTAGCGGACTCCTACGAGCAGTACTTC.

This clonotype was found a few times. The J gene is TRBJ2-7, the V gene TRBV12-3 or TRBV12-4, with TRBD1 matching over 7 bases. The ends lost 4 bases at V and 7 bases at J; junction bases unmatched: 13. This CDR3 is built from 15 residues. The DNA of the CDR3 is TGTGCCAGCAGTTCATACAACAGGGGTATGGGGGAGCAGTACTTC. This translates into CASSSYNRGMGEQYF.

The CDR3 region is CAISVDGGYGYTF. The CDR3 DNA reads as TGTGCCATCAGTGTAGATGGCGGCTATGGCTACACCTTC. The genes are TRBV10-3 and TRBJ1-2; D remains unclear. The germline V gene encodes CDR1 ENHRY and CDR2 SYGVKD. The V end lost 4 bases, the J end lost 4 bases, and 10 bases lay between the germline ends. The CDR3 runs 13 residues.

The chain has TRBV28 and TRBJ1-5, with a tentative D call TRBD1 (5 bases). The CDR3 has 16 residues. Germline assignment: CDR1 MDHEN and CDR2 SYDVKM. Trimming stripped 8 bases from V and 5 bases from J, with 22 bases between. This CDR3 is CASGLQKWGDDQPQHF. The DNA for the CDR3 is TGTGCCAGCGGATTACAAAAATGGGGGGACGATCAGCCCCAGCATTTT.

The V and J genes are TRBV18 and TRBJ2-2, with D possibly TRBD1 on 5 matching bases. This CDR3 spans 14 amino acids. Germline V gene lookup returns CDR1 KGHSH and CDR2 LQKENI. The V end lost 2 bases, the J end lost 6 bases, and 10 bases lay between the germline ends. CDR3 loop: CASSPEGVAGELFF. In nucleotides, the CDR3 is TGTGCCAGCTCACCAGAAGGGGTGGCCGGGGAGCTGTTTTTT.

V is TRBV20-1 and J is TRBJ2-7, with a possible D match to TRBD1 (6 bases). From germline, CDR1 is DFQATT and CDR2 SNEGSKA (reference sequence). The CDR3 extends over 13 amino acids. The V and J ends lost 6 bases and 0 bases respectively, with 12 bases between them. The CDR3 is CSASGHFSYEQYF. CDR3 DNA: TGCAGTGCGTCGGGACATTTCTCCTACGAGCAGTACTTC.

This clonotype was counted a few times. The chain couples TRBV29-1 to TRBJ2-7, with D tentatively TRBD1 or TRBD2 (5 bases each). Looked up from germline, CDR1 is SQVTM and CDR2 is ANQGSEA. CDR3 size: 11 residues. V was cut by 4 bases and J by 7 bases, with 11 bases left in between. DNA for the CDR3: TGCAGCGTTGGGACGGGGCGGGAGCAGTACTTC. Translated, it gives CSVGTGREQYF.

The gene calls are TRBV25-1 and TRBJ2-1; D gene ambiguous. The J call is doubtful: the DNA matches TRBJ2-7 better. The CDR3 contains 13 residues. The germline V gene has CDR1 MGHDK and CDR2 SYGVNS. The CDR3 spells CASSLEHTYEQYF. As DNA, the CDR3 is TGTGCCAGCAGCCTAGAACACACCTACGAGCAGTACTTC.

The rearrangement joins TRBV20-1 to TRBJ2-5; D is undetermined. The end of the DNA aligns better with TRBJ2-7, so the J call may be wrong. Looked up from germline, CDR1 is DFQATT and CDR2 is SNEGSKA (reference sequence). The CDR3 loop spans 13 amino acids. This CDR3 is CSVRHGLSYEQYF. The CDR3 bases are TGCAGTGTAAGACACGGGCTGAGCTACGAGCAGTACTTC.

This clonotype was seen more than once but under ten times. The chain combines TRBV6-6 with TRBJ2-5; D unclear. TRBJ2-1 explains the end of the DNA better; the J call may be wrong. The V gene's germline CDR1 is MNHNY and CDR2 SVGAGI (reference sequence). CDR3 length equals 12 residues. This chain's CDR3 is CASSYSLDEQFF. In DNA form, the CDR3 reads TGTGCCAGCAGTTACTCGCTTGATGAGCAGTTCTTC.